The 7 T cell receptor beta chains given below trace back to one sample, sequenced in a study of blood T cells in healthy people across ages. The use of a sample-barcoded 5' primer and a J-beta primer mix characterized a second PCR of roughly 7 to 11 cycles. TCRdb re-called the 5' RACE reads with MiXCR, one entry per CDR3 protein. The table has 800,000 to 1,300,000 distinct CDR3 sequences, around 25% seen once. This same sample was also taken into another study, of T cells of mothers and their children.

Specimen: blood. The receptors derive from a girl under 10 years old in good health.

This chain uses TRBV20-1 with TRBJ2-1; the match to TRBD2 covers 7 bases. J lost 0 bases, V lost 6 bases, and 5 bases had no gene match. The CDR3 length is 14 residues. Per germline, CDR1 DFQATT and CDR2 SNEGSKA (reference sequence). This CDR3 is CSADRTSSYNEQFF. The CDR3 DNA follows: TGCAGTGCGGATAGGACTAGCTCCTACAATGAGCAGTTCTTC.

V is TRBV20-1 and J is TRBJ2-7; no reliable D call. Trimming pared 3 bases from V and 4 bases from J, leaving 7 bases between. The CDR3 is made up of 11 amino acids. Germline V gene sequence: CDR1 DFQATT, CDR2 SNEGSKA (reference sequence). The CDR3 region is CSASLEYEQYF. Written as DNA, the CDR3 is TGCAGTGCTAGTTTAGAGTACGAGCAGTACTTC.

V gene TRBV5-6 combines with J gene TRBJ1-4; D remains unclear. The V end was cut by 4 bases, the J end by 0 bases, with 19 bases between. Germline V gene data show CDR1 as SGHDT and CDR2 as YYEEEE. The CDR3 covers 18 residues. The chain's CDR3 is CASSPRVRTYATNEKLFF. The CDR3 region has the DNA TGTGCCAGCAGCCCCCGGGTCAGAACTTACGCAACTAATGAAAAACTGTTTTTT.

This clonotype has a handful of counts. The chain couples TRBV6-6 to TRBJ1-6; D may be TRBD1 (5 bases). CDR3 length equals 14 residues. Germline assignment: CDR1 MNHNY and CDR2 SVGAGI (reference sequence). V was trimmed by 6 bases and J by 8 bases, leaving 14 bases between them. Written as DNA, the CDR3 is TGTGCCAGCAGCATACGACAGACCGATTCACCCCTCCACTTT. Protein sequence: CASSIRQTDSPLHF.

The V call is TRBV12-3 or TRBV12-4, the J call TRBJ2-5; 9 bases align to TRBD2. This CDR3 has 16 amino acids. The V segment lost 6 bases and the J segment 5 bases; nucleotides outside the gene matches: 13. CDR3 DNA sequence: TGTGCCAGCAGCACCGGAGTAGCGGGAGCCCATGAGACCCAGTACTTC. It specifies CASSTGVAGAHETQYF.

The sample holds one count of this clonotype. One end of the junction varies from germline; a read error may be responsible. The rearrangement joins TRBV9 to TRBJ1-2, with a tentative D call TRBD1 (5 bases). This CDR3 spans 16 amino acids. In germline, CDR1 is SGDLS, CDR2 YYNGEE. The CDR3 nucleotides read TGTGCCAGCAGCGAAGAAACCGGGACTCACTACTATAGCTACACCTTC. Its translation is CASSEETGTHYYSYTF.

In its sample, this clonotype was seen a few times. The chain joins TRBV5-4 to TRBJ2-1, with 8 positions matching TRBD2. The germline CDR1 and CDR2 sequences are SGHNT and YYREEE (reference sequence). Trimming at V came to 2 bases and at J to 6 bases, leaving 4 bases not matched to a gene. CDR3 length equals 14 residues. Written as DNA, the CDR3 is TGTGCCAGCAGCTTTCGGGGGGGCACCAATGAGCAGTTCTTC. Amino acid sequence: CASSFRGGTNEQFF.